This TCR beta chain is from a study of PD-1 blockade in classical Hodgkin lymphoma. This CDR3 is 12 amino acids long. Germline-derived CDR1 and CDR2 are SGHRS and YFSETQ. Trimming left V 1 base short and J 5 bases short, with 6 bases between. Generated by immunoSEQ multiplex PCR, the TCRdb table keeps only in-frame clones and is missing some. The table includes approximately 93,000 clones, just under 80% detected once. Sample time point: cycle 4 day 1 (C4D1), after five to seven weeks of nivolumab. With no exception, relapse followed autologous stem cell transplantation in all patients, and brentuximab vedotin exposure varied.

V and J are TRBV5-1 and TRBJ2-5; D ambiguous. The receptor comes from a human donor with classical Hodgkin lymphoma. The sequences come from peripheral blood mononuclear cells (PBMCs), collected before the fourth cycle of nivolumab. The CDR3 DNA sequence: TGCGCCAGCAGCTTGTTAGGTGAGACCCAGTACTTC. Translated, it gives CASSLLGETQYF.